The next 13 T cell receptor beta chains were all read from a single sample in a study of control samples from healthy donors and cancer patients (dated by TCRdb to about 2020). Library generation was performed with the immunoSEQ multiplex PCR assay. TCRdb holds this immuneACCESS table with in-frame rearrangements only. Some clones are missing; in checked studies, unresolved V genes explain under half, and the rest has no known cause. The sample has approximately 76,000 clones on record, approximately 82% of them singletons. The ten largest account for roughly 12% of the sample. Sample: PBMCs. The receptor set was obtained from a man in his sixties with head and neck cancer.

The chain employs TRBV7-9 and TRBJ2-3, with TRBD1 matching 8 bases. V shed 5 bases and J 4 bases; nucleotides not matched to a gene: 11. The germline V gene has CDR1 SEHNR and CDR2 FQNEAQ (reference sequence). The CDR3 consists of 16 residues. The CDR3 spells CASSPLWTGSPDTQYF. CDR3 DNA: TGTGCCAGCAGCCCTCTTTGGACAGGGAGCCCAGATACGCAGTATTTT.

The rearrangement joins TRBV20-1 to TRBJ2-5, with D possibly TRBD1 on 6 matching bases. Germline V gives CDR1 DFQATT, CDR2 SNEGSKA (reference sequence). The CDR3 is 16 amino acids. Deletions cut 3 bases from V and 1 base from J, with 18 bases between. For the CDR3, the DNA is TGCAGTGCTAGTCCCCCTCGACAGGCGATCCAAGAGACCCAGTACTTC. It encodes CSASPPRQAIQETQYF.

This chain connects TRBV6-1 to TRBJ1-1, with D possibly being TRBD1 (6 bases). Trimming took 3 bases from V and 6 from J, leaving 14 bases between them. This CDR3 spans 14 amino acids. The V gene's germline CDR1 is MNHNS and CDR2 SASEGT. CDR3 sequence: CASSEQQGSSEAFF. The DNA of the CDR3 is TGTGCCAGCAGTGAGCAACAGGGAAGCTCTGAAGCTTTCTTT.

The chain recombines TRBV4-1 with TRBJ2-1; D ambiguous. Germline V gene sequence: CDR1 MGHRA, CDR2 YSYEKL. The ends were cut back, 4 bases at V and 5 bases at J, with 9 bases in the middle. This CDR3 region has 13 residues. CDR3 amino acids: CASSLSWNNEQFF. Here the CDR3 DNA reads TGCGCCAGCAGCCTAAGTTGGAACAATGAGCAGTTCTTC.

This chain links TRBV6-5 with TRBJ2-2, with no clear D. V dropped 0 bases and J dropped 1 base, with 9 bases sitting between them. This CDR3 spans 16 amino acids. CDR1 is MNHEY, CDR2 SVGAGI, per germline. CDR3 DNA sequence: TGTGCCAGCAGTTACTCGGGCGGTTTGAACACCGGGGAGCTGTTTTTT. Its translation: CASSYSGGLNTGELFF.

The rearrangement uses TRBV5-1 and TRBJ2-1; 9 bases align to TRBD1. The CDR3 covers 15 residues. Germline CDR1 reads SGHRS; CDR2 reads YFSETQ. The J segment lost 6 bases and the V segment lost 3 bases, leaving 7 bases of the junction unmatched. CDR3 sequence: CASSSGQGRINEQFF. CDR3 nucleotide sequence: TGCGCCAGCAGCTCGGGACAGGGACGGATCAATGAGCAGTTCTTC.

This clone was detected a few times. This chain connects TRBV6-6 to TRBJ2-7; TRBD2 matches at 7 bases. The CDR3 extends over 15 amino acids. Germline values: CDR1 MNHNY, CDR2 SVGAGI (reference sequence). Losses at the gene ends were 5 bases for V and 0 bases for J; bases not matched to a gene: 7. The CDR3 spells CASSLGLVGSYEQYF. The CDR3 DNA sequence: TGTGCCAGCAGTCTCGGACTAGTAGGCTCCTACGAGCAGTACTTC.

The chain combines TRBV11-2 with TRBJ2-2; 11 bases align to TRBD2. The V gene end was trimmed by 4 bases and the J gene end by 8 bases; junction bases not matched to a gene: 18. CDR1 SGHAT and CDR2 FQNNGV come from the germline V gene. The CDR3 covers 19 residues. The CDR3 sequence is CASSWLAGGPGDSRGELFF. The CDR3 DNA reads as TGTGCCAGCAGCTGGTTAGCGGGAGGGCCCGGGGATAGTAGAGGGGAGCTGTTTTTT.

The table lists this clone with a count of one. The chain joins TRBV6-6 to TRBJ2-7; 7 bases agree with TRBD1. V was pared by 6 bases and J by 6 bases, with 8 bases of the junction left unmatched. Germline CDR1 MNHNY, CDR2 SVGAGI (reference sequence). This CDR3 comprises 13 residues. CDR3 in DNA: TGTGCCAGCAGCAACGACAGGGTCCGCGAGCAGTACTTC. Translated, it gives CASSNDRVREQYF.

The chain joins TRBV6-6 to TRBJ1-1; unclear D gene. This CDR3 has 12 residues. Germline V gene data show CDR1 as MNHNY and CDR2 as SVGAGI (reference sequence). Trimming removed 7 bases from V and 0 bases from J, with 6 bases in between. The DNA of the CDR3 is TGTGCCAGCACCCCCGTGAACACTGAAGCTTTCTTT. Translation gives CASTPVNTEAFF.

The chain carries TRBV14 and TRBJ2-1; D gene ambiguous. V lost 3 bases to trimming and J lost 1 base, with 16 bases between them. CDR3 length: 17 amino acids. Germline CDR1 reads SGHDN; CDR2 reads FVKESK. The CDR3 region is CASSHEWSSVSYNEQFF. CDR3 nucleotide sequence: TGTGCCAGCAGCCATGAATGGTCTAGTGTGTCCTACAATGAGCAGTTCTTC.

As concerns this clone: A much larger clone lies one base from this, so it may be a read error. The rearrangement links TRBV7-9 to TRBJ2-5, with no clear D. The germline gives CDR1 SEHNR, CDR2 FQNEAQ (reference sequence). V gave up 4 bases and J gave up 2 bases, with 5 bases separating them. The CDR3 is made up of 12 amino acids. The DNA for the CDR3 is TGTGCCAGCAGCTCCGGGCAAGAGACCCAGTACTTC. Protein: CASSSGQETQYF.

This chain joins TRBV19 and TRBJ2-7, with D perhaps matching TRBD1 (6 bases). CDR3 length equals 14 residues. Per germline, CDR1 LNHDA and CDR2 SQIVND (reference sequence). V was pared by 3 bases and J by 4 bases, with 13 bases between. CDR3 in amino acids: CASSMGARLYEQYF. CDR3 nucleotide sequence: TGTGCCAGTAGTATGGGGGCAAGGCTGTACGAGCAGTACTTC. The full variable domain, its missing parts supplied by reference TRBV19 and TRBJ2-7, is DGGITQSPKYLFRKEGQNVTLSCEQNLNHDAMYWYRQDPGQGLRLIYYSQIVNDFQKGDIAEGYSVSREKKESFPLTVTSAQKNPTAFYLCASSMGARLYEQYFGPGTRLTVT.